The 29 T cell receptor beta chains below come from one sample, sequenced in a study of T cells in Graves' hyperthyroidism and ophthalmopathy (dated by TCRdb to between 2018 and 2021). Libraries came from multiplex PCR. The instrument given in TCRdb is Illumina HiSeq 2000. The TCR beta CDR3 regions were amplified from RNA transcripts. A first-round RT-PCR of the TCR CDR3 used the HTBI primer set with the Qiagen OneStep RT-PCR kit. The raw public data were reprocessed by TCRdb itself: fastp quality trimming at Q25, MiXCR clonotype calling, in-frame beta chains only. Each entry merges the rows of one CDR3 protein and shows their most common DNA and genes. The sample table contains approximately 520,000 distinct CDR3 sequences; only one count was recorded for around 22% of them. Around 11% of the sample goes to the ten largest clones. The source material was blood. The receptors shown here come from a woman aged 25 to 39 with Graves' ophthalmopathy.

The chain couples TRBV7-9 to TRBJ1-1; D may be TRBD1 (5 bases). V lost 0 bases to trimming and J lost 4 bases, with 12 bases between them. Looked up from germline, CDR1 is SEHNR and CDR2 is FQNEAQ (reference sequence). This CDR3 contains 15 residues. The CDR3 protein is CASSLARGGGTEAFF. In nucleotides, the CDR3 is TGTGCCAGCAGCTTAGCTCGGGGGGGAGGCACTGAAGCTTTCTTT.

In its sample, this clonotype was seen many times. The genes are TRBV4-1 and TRBJ2-5, with 12 bases that match TRBD2. Germline CDR1 reads MGHRA; CDR2 reads YSYEKL. V trimming: 2 bases; J trimming: 5 bases; junction bases outside the gene matches: 3. The CDR3 totals 15 residues. In DNA form, the CDR3 reads TGCGCCAGCAGCCAAAGACTAGCGGGGGAGGAGACCCAGTACTTC. Translated: CASSQRLAGEETQYF.

This clonotype was detected a few times. The gene calls are TRBV28 and TRBJ2-1, with D hard to call. There are 13 residues in the CDR3. With 6 bases removed from V and 4 bases from J, the gap between germline ends came to 10 bases. CDR1 and CDR2 from the germline V gene are MDHEN and SYDVKM. The CDR3 nucleotides are TGTGCCAGCAGCCGTCTACGGTACAATGAGCAGTTCTTC. Amino acids: CASSRLRYNEQFF.

This clonotype was seen repeatedly, ten times or more. The J gene is TRBJ2-7, the V gene TRBV7-6; D is ambiguous. The CDR3 extends over 13 amino acids. Between the trimmed V and J ends, which lost 4 bases and 0 bases, there was a span of 7 bases. Per germline, CDR1 SGHVS and CDR2 FNYEAQ. The CDR3 region is CASSSDISYEQYF. The CDR3 DNA is TGTGCCAGCAGCTCCGACATCTCCTACGAGCAGTACTTC.

This clonotype has at least ten counts. This chain connects TRBV11-2 to TRBJ2-7; no clear D. In germline, CDR1 is SGHAT, CDR2 FQNNGV. The CDR3 totals 13 residues. Trimming pared 5 bases from V and 3 bases from J, leaving 11 bases between. CDR3 region: CASSQGYGYEQYF. The CDR3 DNA sequence: TGTGCCAGCAGCCAAGGGTACGGCTACGAGCAGTACTTC.

Many counts were recorded for this clonotype. The chain combines TRBV30 with TRBJ1-2; 8 nucleotides match TRBD1. Germline CDR1 is GTSNPN and CDR2 is SVGIG (reference sequence). The length of the CDR3 is 15 residues. Losses at the gene ends were 2 bases for V and 3 bases for J; bases not matched to a gene: 8. CDR3 DNA: TGTGCCTGGAGTCCCACAGGGGGAGGATACTATGGCTACACCTTC. Translation gives CAWSPTGGGYYGYTF.

A few counts support this clonotype. Since a much larger clone is just one base distant, this may be a read error. The chain employs TRBV7-9 and TRBJ2-7, with D possibly being TRBD1 (6 bases). The CDR3 extends over 15 amino acids. Between the trimmed V and J ends, which lost 8 bases and 3 bases, there was a span of 20 bases. CDR1 is SEHNR, CDR2 FQNEAQ, per germline (reference sequence). CDR3 protein: CASGPGRGGIYEQYF. DNA for the CDR3: TGTGCCAGCGGCCCTGGTAGAGGGGGTATCTACGAGCAGTACTTC.

The chain combines TRBV20-1 with TRBJ2-7, with D possibly being TRBD2 (6 bases). The germline CDR1 and CDR2 sequences are DFQATT and SNEGSKA (reference sequence). This CDR3 spans 17 amino acids. V lost 0 bases, J lost 2 bases, and 20 bases lay in between. In DNA form, the CDR3 reads TGCAGTGCTAGAGATTCTTTCGCTAGCGCGCGCCCCTACGAGCAGTACTTC. The encoded protein is CSARDSFASARPYEQYF.

This clonotype was seen repeatedly, ten times or more. This rearrangement joins TRBV7-2 to TRBJ2-2; D gene unclear. V lost 3 bases to trimming and J lost 6 bases, with 14 bases between them. This CDR3 comprises 15 residues. The germline gives CDR1 SGHTA, CDR2 FQGNSA. The CDR3 region is CASSFRQADSGELFF. The CDR3, as DNA: TGTGCCAGCAGCTTCCGCCAGGCTGATTCCGGGGAGCTGTTTTTT.

This clonotype has just a few counts. V usage is TRBV5-1 and J usage is TRBJ1-1; possibly TRBD1 for D (5 bases). V lost 4 bases, J lost 0 bases, and 13 bases lay in between. Germline V gives CDR1 SGHRS, CDR2 YFSETQ. The CDR3 has 15 residues. The CDR3 DNA reads TGCGCCAGCAGCCTGCTAGACAGCATGAACACTGAAGCTTTCTTT. This codes for CASSLLDSMNTEAFF.

This clonotype occurred many times. The chain carries TRBV20-1 and TRBJ2-7, with D unclear. This CDR3 comprises 10 residues. Germline CDR1 DFQATT, CDR2 SNEGSKA (reference sequence). V was trimmed by 6 bases and J by 2 bases, leaving 5 bases between them. The CDR3 loop is CSALTYEQYF. In nucleotides, the CDR3 is TGCAGTGCCCTAACCTACGAGCAGTACTTC.

This clonotype has at least ten counts. This chain links TRBV7-2 with TRBJ1-5; tentatively, D is TRBD1 (5 bases). Germline CDR1 SGHTA, CDR2 FQGNSA. The CDR3 runs 15 residues. The V end was cut by 5 bases, the J end by 1 base, with 12 bases between. The CDR3 reads CASSERDRSNQPQHF. The CDR3 DNA follows: TGTGCCAGCAGCGAGCGGGACCGGAGCAATCAGCCCCAGCATTTT.

This clonotype was recorded many times. The rearrangement uses TRBV2 and TRBJ2-5; 11 bases fit TRBD2. With V trimmed by 7 bases and J by 3 bases, 4 bases remained unmatched. The germline CDR1 and CDR2 sequences are SNHLY and FYNNEI. CDR3 length equals 14 residues. CDR3 residues: CASNSGGAEETQYF. CDR3 bases: TGTGCCAGCAATAGCGGGGGGGCCGAAGAGACCCAGTACTTC.

The V call is TRBV6-1, the J call TRBJ2-7, with D perhaps assigned TRBD1 or TRBD2 (5 bases each). The CDR3 covers 14 residues. The V and J ends lost 6 bases and 3 bases respectively, with 15 bases between them. Germline CDR1 is MNHNS and CDR2 is SASEGT. The DNA for the CDR3 is TGTGCCAGCAGCACCGGTGGGGGAATCTACGAGCAGTACTTC. The encoded protein is CASSTGGGIYEQYF.

This clonotype was seen repeatedly, ten times or more. This sequence joins TRBV11-2 and TRBJ1-1; D unresolved. The CDR3 is made up of 13 amino acids. V was pared by 6 bases and J by 6 bases, with 14 bases between. In germline, CDR1 is SGHAT, CDR2 FQNNGV. The CDR3 is CASRGSIPSEAFF. In DNA form, the CDR3 reads TGTGCCAGCAGAGGGTCCATTCCCTCTGAAGCTTTCTTT.

This clonotype appeared many times. A much larger clone differs from this one at a single base, so this may be a read error. The chain employs TRBV7-6 and TRBJ1-1, with D possibly matching TRBD1 (5 bases). Germline values: CDR1 SGHVS, CDR2 FNYEAQ. CDR3 length: 15 amino acids. DNA of the CDR3: TGTGCCAGCAGTTTAGGGGCGGGGTGGGACACTGAAGCTTTCTTT. It specifies CASSLGAGWDTEAFF.

In its sample, this clonotype was seen many times. The chain joins TRBV18 to TRBJ2-7; the D is unclear. V was clipped by 1 base and J by 4 bases, with 8 bases between them. This CDR3 has 13 residues. Per the germline V gene, CDR1 is KGHSH and CDR2 is LQKENI. The CDR3 coding sequence is TGTGCCAGCTCACCACAGGACGGATACGAGCAGTACTTC. It codes for CASSPQDGYEQYF. The variable domain in full, completed from reference TRBV18 and TRBJ2-7, reads NAGVMQNPRHLVRRRGQEARLRCSPMKGHSHVYWYRQLPEEGLKFMVYLQKENIIDESGMPKERFSAEFPKEGPSILRIQQVVRGDSAAYFCASSPQDGYEQYFGPGTRLTVT.

The chain carries TRBV11-2 and TRBJ2-7; weak D call: TRBD1 (5 bases). The V gene's germline CDR1 is SGHAT and CDR2 FQNNGV. The CDR3 extends over 14 amino acids. The V and J ends lost 5 bases and 3 bases respectively, with 14 bases between them. CDR3 sequence (DNA): TGTGCCAGCAGCAGGGGTTCCAAGATCTACGAGCAGTACTTC. It translates to CASSRGSKIYEQYF.

This clonotype came up many times. The genes are TRBV6-5 and TRBJ2-7; tentative D call: TRBD1 (5 bases). Germline V lookup: CDR1 MNHEY, CDR2 SVGAGI. With 4 bases removed from V and 6 bases from J, the gap between germline ends came to 10 bases. The CDR3 loop spans 12 amino acids. The CDR3 DNA sequence: TGTGCCAGCAGTTTCCTTAGGGGCGAGCAGTACTTC. Protein: CASSFLRGEQYF.

This clonotype was counted ten times or more. The CDR3: CATKGGTEAFF. The CDR3 DNA is TGTGCCACGAAGGGGGGCACTGAAGCTTTCTTT. The chain recombines TRBV12-3 or TRBV12-4 with TRBJ1-1, with a tentative D call TRBD1 (6 bases). V was shortened by 10 bases and J by 4 bases, with 10 bases between the two germline ends. The CDR3 is 11 residues long.

This clonotype was seen many times. The rearrangement links TRBV6-5 to TRBJ2-7; D is perhaps TRBD1 (5 bases). The CDR3 is made up of 14 amino acids. Looked up from germline, CDR1 is MNHEY and CDR2 is SVGAGI. The V gene lost 2 bases and the J gene lost 4 bases, with 12 bases spanning the gap. CDR3 region: CASSYAREGYEQYF. The CDR3 nucleotides are TGTGCCAGCAGTTACGCCAGGGAAGGGTACGAGCAGTACTTC.

This clonotype showed up many times. The CDR3 region has the DNA TGTGCCAGCAGTTACGGGGTATACTACGAGCAGTACTTC. Translating it yields CASSYGVYYEQYF. The chain links TRBV6-5 to TRBJ2-7, with D unresolved. The CDR3 totals 13 residues. Trimming pared 2 bases from V and 3 bases from J, leaving 8 bases between. Germline V CDR1 and CDR2: MNHEY, SVGAGI.

This clonotype occurred a few times. The rearrangement joins TRBV29-1 to TRBJ2-7, with no clear D. From germline, CDR1 is SQVTM and CDR2 ANQGSEA. The CDR3 spans 12 residues. The V end lost 4 bases, the J end lost 0 bases, and 7 bases lay between the germline ends. CDR3 residues: CSVGQASYEQYF. The CDR3 DNA reads TGCAGCGTTGGGCAGGCCTCCTACGAGCAGTACTTC.

This clonotype was recorded at least ten times. The V call is TRBV20-1, the J call TRBJ2-7; weak D call: TRBD2 (7 bases). V lost 0 bases and J lost 7, with 19 bases in between. Germline loops: CDR1 DFQATT, CDR2 SNEGSKA (reference sequence). The CDR3 totals 15 residues. This chain's CDR3 is CSARDGGGPDREQYF. CDR3 sequence (DNA): TGCAGTGCTAGAGATGGCGGGGGCCCCGATCGGGAGCAGTACTTC.

This clonotype was seen ten or more times. V gene TRBV7-2 combines with J gene TRBJ2-2; D is possibly TRBD2 (6 bases). The CDR3 spans 14 residues. V shed 5 bases and J shed 7 bases, with 14 bases lying between them. CDR1 and CDR2 (germline): SGHTA, FQGNSA. In DNA form, the CDR3 reads TGTGCCAGCAGCCCTCAGGGAGGTAACGGGGAGCTGTTTTTT. This encodes CASSPQGGNGELFF.

This clonotype was detected ten times or more. The junction shows a germline mismatch at one end, possibly a read error. The chain employs TRBV3-1 and TRBJ2-5, with D unresolved. Germline V lookup: CDR1 LGHDT, CDR2 YNNKEL (reference sequence). The CDR3 contains 13 residues. The CDR3: CASSQDGEDTQYF. In nucleotides, the CDR3 is TGTGCCAGCAGTCAGGACGGCGAAGACACCCAGTACTTC.

This clonotype came up once. This rearrangement joins TRBV11-2 to TRBJ1-5; TRBD1 might be the D (5 bases). CDR3 length: 17 amino acids. Trimming took off 5 bases at V and 7 bases at J, with 24 bases between the two ends. The germline gives CDR1 SGHAT, CDR2 FQNNGV. The CDR3 here is CASSPRSQGSSLQPQHF. CDR3 DNA: TGTGCCAGCAGCCCAAGAAGTCAGGGCTCTAGCCTCCAGCCCCAGCATTTT.

This clonotype was counted at least ten times. This rearrangement joins TRBV4-1 to TRBJ1-1; D may be TRBD1 (6 bases). Trimming cost V 3 bases and J 1 base, with 9 bases left between them. The CDR3 sequence is 14 residues long. In germline, CDR1 is MGHRA, CDR2 YSYEKL. CDR3 amino acids: CASSHQQGNTEAFF. CDR3 bases: TGCGCCAGCAGCCATCAACAGGGGAACACTGAAGCTTTCTTT.

This clonotype was found a few times. One end of the junction is discordant with germline, which a read error may explain. The chain combines TRBV12-3 or TRBV12-4 with TRBJ1-5; D gene ambiguous. CDR3 length: 13 residues. The CDR3 region has the DNA TGTGCCAGCAGTTTGTTAGCCGGTCAGCCTCAGCATTTT. Its translation is CASSLLAGQPQHF.